Shown below are 25 T cell receptor beta chains from a single sample sequenced in a study of OX40 agonist ivuxolimab in advanced cancers. Some clones are missing from TCRdb's copy, which holds only in-frame ones; the method was immunoSEQ multiplex PCR. The data hold fewer than 100,000 clones, with over 90% observed a single time. Sequencing used CD4+ or CD8+ T cells sorted from blood, obtained in a trial of the OX40 agonist ivuxolimab. All receptors derive from an adult with an advanced solid tumor such as melanoma, head and neck, liver or kidney cancer.

The rearrangement links TRBV5-5 to TRBJ1-4; no reliable D call. The CDR3 length is 14 residues. Trimming removed 4 bases from V and 8 bases from J, with 15 bases in between. Germline CDR1 and CDR2: SGHKS and YYEKEE (reference sequence). CDR3 loop: CASSPPVAQEKLFF. The DNA of the CDR3 is TGTGCCAGCAGCCCCCCGGTGGCTCAAGAAAAACTGTTTTTT. Filled out from reference TRBV5-5 and TRBJ1-4, the complete variable domain reads DAGVTQSPTHLIKTRGQQVTLRCSPISGHKSVSWYQQVLGQGPQFIFQYYEKEERGRGNFPDRFSARQFPNYSSELNVNALLLGDSALYLCASSPPVAQEKLFFGSGTQLSVL.

The rearrangement joins TRBV4-1 to TRBJ2-3; TRBD1 is a possible D gene (6 bases). The CDR3 extends over 15 amino acids. Deletions cut 0 bases from V and 6 bases from J, with 13 bases between. Germline CDR1 is MGHRA and CDR2 is YSYEKL. The CDR3 region is CASSQDGQGPDTQYF. Here the CDR3 DNA reads TGCGCCAGCAGCCAAGATGGGCAGGGGCCCGATACGCAGTATTTT.

The chain uses TRBV9 and TRBJ1-2, with D possibly matching TRBD1 (6 bases). V lost 2 bases and J 3 bases, leaving 20 bases between the germline ends. Germline V gene data show CDR1 as SGDLS and CDR2 as YYNGEE. The CDR3 consists of 17 residues. CDR3 nucleotides: TGTGCCAGCAGCGTCAACCGGGACATGAAAGACTACTATGGCTACACCTTC. Protein product: CASSVNRDMKDYYGYTF.

The chain links TRBV19 to TRBJ1-5; D remains unclear. The V gene lost 3 bases and the J gene lost 0 bases, with 6 bases spanning the gap. CDR3 length: 14 amino acids. Germline assignment: CDR1 LNHDA and CDR2 SQIVND (reference sequence). The CDR3 here is CASSIGISNQPQHF. CDR3 nucleotides: TGTGCCAGTAGTATCGGGATTAGCAATCAGCCCCAGCATTTT.

This clone is a singleton in its sample. V gene TRBV19 combines with J gene TRBJ2-1; D ambiguous. Between the trimmed V and J ends, which lost 3 bases and 1 base, there was a span of 7 bases. The CDR3 is 14 residues long. Germline V gene data show CDR1 as LNHDA and CDR2 as SQIVND (reference sequence). The CDR3: CASSIQASYNEQFF. CDR3 DNA: TGTGCCAGTAGTATCCAAGCTTCCTACAATGAGCAGTTCTTC.

Points on this clone: The same CDR3 is also encoded by other DNA sequences in this sample. The CDR3 sequence is CASSSGQGNYGYTF. The CDR3, as DNA: TGCGCCAGCAGCTCCGGACAGGGGAACTATGGCTACACCTTC. V is TRBV5-1 and J is TRBJ1-2; 9 bases are shared with TRBD1. Per germline, CDR1 SGHRS and CDR2 YFSETQ. The CDR3 contains 14 residues. V dropped 3 bases and J dropped 2; count of bases not matched to a gene: 2.

The chain is built from TRBV28 and TRBJ2-1, with D possibly TRBD2 on 6 matching bases. Trimming took off 2 bases at V and 9 bases at J, with 17 bases between the two ends. The germline gives CDR1 MDHEN, CDR2 SYDVKM. The CDR3 is 15 residues long. The CDR3 DNA follows: TGTGCCAGCAGTTTAAGTGGGCATAGCGGTGGTGAGCAGTTCTTC. This gives the protein CASSLSGHSGGEQFF.

The chain uses TRBV27 and TRBJ2-3; D call uncertain. V lost 3 bases and J lost 10, with 23 bases in between. CDR1 and CDR2 from the germline V gene are MNHEY and SMNVEV (reference sequence). The CDR3 covers 16 residues. CDR3 in amino acids: CASSLSSRSPPFSQYF. CDR3 nucleotide sequence: TGTGCCAGCAGTTTGAGCTCGCGGTCCCCCCCCTTTTCGCAGTATTTT.

This clone was found once. The chain has TRBV5-4 and TRBJ2-3, with TRBD1 identical over 7 bases. Germline V lookup: CDR1 SGHNT, CDR2 YYREEE (reference sequence). The CDR3 extends over 16 amino acids. The J segment lost 4 bases and the V segment lost 0 bases, leaving 8 bases of the junction unmatched. The CDR3 nucleotides read TGTGCCAGCAGCTTGGATACCAGGGGGAGTCCAGATACGCAGTATTTT. This gives the protein CASSLDTRGSPDTQYF.

This chain joins TRBV19 and TRBJ1-6; unclear D gene. CDR3 length: 14 amino acids. Per germline, CDR1 LNHDA and CDR2 SQIVND (reference sequence). V was pared by 7 bases and J by 6 bases, with 13 bases between. CDR3 region: CASKEARGNSPLHF. The CDR3 coding sequence is TGTGCCAGTAAAGAGGCTCGTGGTAATTCACCCCTCCACTTT.

The chain uses TRBV19 and TRBJ2-1; 11 bases are shared with TRBD2. In germline, CDR1 is LNHDA, CDR2 SQIVND (reference sequence). Trimming at V came to 6 bases and at J to 6 bases, leaving 7 bases not matched to a gene. This CDR3 has 15 residues. CDR3 sequence: CASRETSGSTNEQFF. For the CDR3, the DNA is TGTGCCAGTAGAGAAACTAGCGGGAGTACCAATGAGCAGTTCTTC.

This chain connects TRBV29-1 to TRBJ2-1, with no clear D. There are 12 residues in the CDR3. Trimming took off 6 bases at V and 6 bases at J, with 12 bases between the two ends. In germline, CDR1 is SQVTM, CDR2 ANQGSEA. The CDR3 protein is CSVAIRFNEQFF. CDR3 in DNA: TGCAGCGTGGCCATTAGGTTCAATGAGCAGTTCTTC.

The rearrangement joins TRBV6-1 to TRBJ2-7, with D unclear. The CDR3 has 13 residues. CDR1 and CDR2 from the germline V gene are MNHNS and SASEGT. Deletions cut 10 bases from V and 0 bases from J, with 13 bases between. In DNA, the CDR3 is TGTGCCACCGTGGGCCCCGACTCCTACGAGCAGTACTTC. It translates to CATVGPDSYEQYF.

The CDR3 loop reads CASSLWAGGTDTQYF. Here the CDR3 DNA reads TGTGCCAGCAGTTTATGGGCGGGAGGCACAGATACGCAGTATTTT. The chain uses TRBV27 and TRBJ2-3; 7 bases line up with TRBD2. V trimming: 1 base; J trimming: 1 base; junction bases outside the gene matches: 2. The CDR3 is made up of 15 amino acids. The germline CDR1 and CDR2 sequences are MNHEY and SMNVEV (reference sequence).

V usage is TRBV7-3 and J usage is TRBJ2-3; D perhaps matches TRBD1 (5 bases). Per the germline V gene, CDR1 is SGHTA and CDR2 is FQGTGA. V was shortened by 0 bases and J by 0 bases, with 13 bases between the two germline ends. The CDR3 totals 17 residues. CDR3 coding DNA: TGTGCCAGCAGCTTAACTGGGGCCTTATCTAGCACAGATACGCAGTATTTT. This encodes CASSLTGALSSTDTQYF.

The V call is TRBV6-1, the J call TRBJ2-7, with 8 positions matching TRBD1. With V trimmed by 8 bases and J by 5 bases, 5 bases remained unmatched. Germline V gene sequence: CDR1 MNHNS, CDR2 SASEGT. The CDR3 consists of 12 residues. CDR3 residues: CASHAGGHEQYF. The CDR3 region has the DNA TGTGCCAGCCATGCAGGGGGCCACGAGCAGTACTTC.

The CDR3 region is CASSLGAGEFNQPQHF. In DNA, the CDR3 is TGTGCCAGCAGCTTAGGGGCAGGAGAATTTAATCAGCCCCAGCATTTT. V usage is TRBV7-8 and J usage is TRBJ1-5; D gene unclear. Germline CDR1 and CDR2: SGHVS and FQNEAQ. The CDR3 runs to 16 residues. V was cut by 1 base and J by 4 bases, with 14 bases left in between.

The J gene is TRBJ2-1, the V gene TRBV6-1, with 8 bases fitting TRBD2. Germline V gene data show CDR1 as MNHNS and CDR2 as SASEGT. Trimming removed 4 bases from V and 7 bases from J; junction bases left unmatched: 15. The CDR3 is 17 residues long. The chain's CDR3 is CASSVLRASGSQNEQFF. The CDR3 nucleotides read TGTGCCAGCAGTGTTTTACGCGCGAGCGGGAGCCAGAATGAGCAGTTCTTC.

The V call is TRBV5-5, the J call TRBJ1-1; TRBD1 matches 7 bases. The length of the CDR3 is 16 residues. CDR1 is SGHKS and CDR2 is YYEKEE in the germline V gene (reference sequence). Trimming at V came to 4 bases and at J to 1 base, leaving 10 bases not matched to a gene. The CDR3 loop reads CASSDRNRGRNTEAFF. CDR3 sequence (DNA): TGTGCCAGCAGCGATCGGAACAGGGGCCGGAACACTGAAGCTTTCTTT.

This CDR3 reads CASSLGVGSGGRSYNEQFF. CDR3 nucleotide sequence: TGCGCCAGCAGCTTGGGGGTAGGTAGCGGGGGGCGCTCCTACAATGAGCAGTTCTTC. The rearrangement joins TRBV5-1 to TRBJ2-1, with TRBD2 matching 10 bases. Germline CDR1 and CDR2: SGHRS and YFSETQ. The CDR3 is 19 amino acids. J was trimmed by 0 bases and V by 0 bases; bases with no gene match: 9.

The CDR3 sequence: CASSIHSGSSYNEQFF. The CDR3, as DNA: TGTGCCAGCAGCATCCATAGCGGAAGCTCCTACAATGAGCAGTTCTTC. The gene calls are TRBV13 and TRBJ2-1; perhaps TRBD2 as D (6 bases). From germline, CDR1 is PRHDT and CDR2 FYEKMQ (reference sequence). Trimming removed 5 bases at V and 0 bases at J, with 14 bases between. The CDR3 is 16 amino acids.

This chain joins TRBV29-1 and TRBJ1-6; D is ambiguous. The ends were cut back, 5 bases at V and 8 bases at J, with 13 bases in the middle. Germline-derived CDR1 and CDR2 are SQVTM and ANQGSEA. CDR3 size: 13 residues. DNA for the CDR3: TGCAGCGTTATGTTGGGGTTCGATTCACCCCTCCACTTT. This sequence encodes CSVMLGFDSPLHF.

The chain is built from TRBV7-8 and TRBJ2-1; D might be TRBD2 (6 bases). CDR1 is SGHVS, CDR2 FQNEAQ, per germline. CDR3 length: 13 residues. The germline V and J ends were trimmed by 6 bases and 8 bases, with 14 bases remaining between them. The CDR3 region has the DNA TGTGCCAGCAGTTACGGGGGTGTGTATGAGCAGTTCTTC. This translates into CASSYGGVYEQFF.

This sequence joins TRBV4-1 and TRBJ1-2; 9 bases align to TRBD1. J gave up 6 bases and V 0 bases, and 17 bases lay outside the gene matches. The CDR3 length is 19 residues. Germline V lookup: CDR1 MGHRA, CDR2 YSYEKL. This chain's CDR3 is CASSQEKRYGAQGANGYTF. The CDR3, as DNA: TGCGCCAGCAGCCAAGAAAAGAGGTACGGAGCACAGGGGGCCAATGGCTACACCTTC.

The V gene is TRBV9, the J gene TRBJ2-7; D gene uncertain. The germline V and J ends were trimmed by 0 bases and 8 bases, with 12 bases remaining between them. The CDR3 covers 13 residues. Germline values: CDR1 SGDLS, CDR2 YYNGEE. The CDR3 DNA reads as TGTGCCAGCAGCGTAGAGTCGGAGTACAAGCAGTACTTC. Residues: CASSVESEYKQYF. Complete variable domain (other parts from reference TRBV9 and TRBJ2-7): DSGVTQTPKHLITATGQRVTLRCSPRSGDLSVYWYQQSLDQGLQFLIQYYNGEERAKGNILERFSAQQFPDLHSELNLSSLELGDSALYFCASSVESEYKQYFGPGTRLTVT.